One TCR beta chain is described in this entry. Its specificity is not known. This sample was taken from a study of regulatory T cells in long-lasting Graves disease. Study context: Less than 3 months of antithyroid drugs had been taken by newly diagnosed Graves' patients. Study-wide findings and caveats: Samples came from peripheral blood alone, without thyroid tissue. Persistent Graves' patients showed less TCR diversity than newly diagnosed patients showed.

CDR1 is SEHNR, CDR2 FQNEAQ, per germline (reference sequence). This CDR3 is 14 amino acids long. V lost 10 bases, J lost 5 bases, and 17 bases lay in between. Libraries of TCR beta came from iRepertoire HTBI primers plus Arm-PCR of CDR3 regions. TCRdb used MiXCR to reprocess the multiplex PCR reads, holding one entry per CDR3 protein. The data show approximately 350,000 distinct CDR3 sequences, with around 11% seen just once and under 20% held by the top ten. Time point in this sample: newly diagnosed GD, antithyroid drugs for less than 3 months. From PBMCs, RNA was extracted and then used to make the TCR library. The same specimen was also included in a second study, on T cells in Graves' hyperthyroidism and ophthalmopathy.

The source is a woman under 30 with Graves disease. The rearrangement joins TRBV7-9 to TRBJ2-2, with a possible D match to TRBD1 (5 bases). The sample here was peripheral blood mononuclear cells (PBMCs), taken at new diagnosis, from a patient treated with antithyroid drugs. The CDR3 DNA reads TGTGCCACTAAGGACGCCACAGGTACCGGGGAGCTGTTTTTT. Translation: CATKDATGTGELFF.